This entry describes one TCR beta chain. Its antigen is currently unknown. One base away lies a much larger clone, so this may be a sequencing read error. J gave up 7 bases and V 6 bases, and 11 bases lay outside the gene matches. There are 15 residues in the CDR3. CDR1 is MNHNS and CDR2 is SASEGT in the germline V gene. The source of the sample is a study of T cells in Graves' hyperthyroidism and ophthalmopathy. RNA transcripts provided the source from which TCR beta CDR3 regions were amplified. TCR CDR3 underwent first-round RT-PCR with the HTBI primer set. From the multiplex PCR reads, TCRdb called clonotypes with MiXCR, one entry per CDR3 protein. The table lists over 350,000 distinct CDR3 sequences, about an eighth of them singletons, with 25% to 30% in the top ten. General study results and limits: Most thyroid clonotypes expanded above 0.001 appeared in blood too. A model using 13 V-J features told ophthalmopathy apart from stable hyperthyroidism.

This sample holds PBMCs from 9.5 to 10 ml fresh peripheral blood. The TCR sequence derives from a man aged 45 to 65 with Graves' ophthalmopathy. The rearrangement uses TRBV6-1 and TRBJ2-1; 8 bases line up with TRBD1. Sequencing was carried out using blood. In DNA form, the CDR3 reads TGTGCCAGCAGGCCCGCAGGGGGCATTGGAAATGAGCAGTTCTTC. Translating gives CASRPAGGIGNEQFF.